This section outlines one TCR beta chain sequence together with its context. This record belongs to a study of early stage breast cancer tumors. This table comes from immunoSEQ multiplex PCR, and its TCRdb copy is limited to in-frame clones, with some not included. The sample gives more than 55,000 clones, more than 70% of which show up once; over 3.5% is in the top ten. The specimen was blood. This sequence originates from a person in their forties with breast cancer.

The CDR3 reads CASSLQGLNSPLHF. The CDR3 nucleotides read TGTGCCAGCAGTTTACAGGGTCTGAATTCACCCCTCCACTTT. This chain uses TRBV6-5 with TRBJ1-6; TRBD1 is a possible D gene (6 bases). The CDR3 loop spans 14 amino acids. V shed 4 bases and J shed 7 bases, with 11 bases lying between them. The germline gives CDR1 MNHEY, CDR2 SVGAGI.